This TCR beta chain was captured in a study of blood T cells in healthy people across ages. Through a sample-barcoded 5' primer and a J-beta primer mix, a second PCR was run for roughly 6 to 12 cycles. TCRdb redid the calling of the 5' RACE reads with MiXCR, one entry per CDR3 protein. The table shows around 400,000 distinct CDR3 sequences, with 45% to 65% occurring only once. Trimming removed 2 bases from V and 5 bases from J, with 19 bases in between. Per the germline V gene, CDR1 is DFQATT and CDR2 is SNEGSKA (reference sequence). CDR3 size: 16 residues. What was sequenced was blood. The chain combines TRBV20-1 with TRBJ2-1; the D call may be TRBD1 or TRBD2 (7 bases each). This receptor was identified in a man aged 55 to 70 in good health. CDR3: CSARSFRGDYNNEQFF. CDR3 coding DNA: TGCAGTGCTAGAAGCTTCAGGGGGGACTATAACAATGAGCAGTTCTTC.